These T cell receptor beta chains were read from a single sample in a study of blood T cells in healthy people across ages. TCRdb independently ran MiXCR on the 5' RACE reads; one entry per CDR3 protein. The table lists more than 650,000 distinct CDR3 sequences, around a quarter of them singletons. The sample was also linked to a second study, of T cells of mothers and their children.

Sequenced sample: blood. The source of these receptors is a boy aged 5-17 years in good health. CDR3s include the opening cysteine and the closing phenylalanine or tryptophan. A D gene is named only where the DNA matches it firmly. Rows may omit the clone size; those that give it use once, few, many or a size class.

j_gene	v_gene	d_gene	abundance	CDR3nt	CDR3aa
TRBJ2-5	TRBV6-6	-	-	TGTGCCAGCAGTTACGGCGGAAGGGGGGCTTGGGAGACCCAGTACTTC	CASSYGGRGAWETQYF
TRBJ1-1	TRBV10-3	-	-	TGTGCCATCAAGGCAGGGGAGACTGAAGCTTTCTTT	CAIKAGETEAFF
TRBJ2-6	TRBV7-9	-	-	TGTGCCAGCAGCTTGAGAGACGGCTCTGGGGCCAACGTCCTGACTTTC	CASSLRDGSGANVLTF
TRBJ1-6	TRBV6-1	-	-	TGTGCCAGCAGGTTAGAGCGAAGTATTTCACCCCTCCACTTT	CASRLERSISPLHF
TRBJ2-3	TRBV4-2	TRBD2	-	TGTGCCAGCAGCCAAGATAGCGGGGACCTCACAGATACGCAGTATTTT	CASSQDSGDLTDTQYF
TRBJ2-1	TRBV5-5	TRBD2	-	TGTGCCAGCAGCGGGGCTAGCGGTCTATACAATGAGCAGTTCTTC	CASSGASGLYNEQFF
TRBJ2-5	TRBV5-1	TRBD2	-	TGCGCCAGCAGCCAACTAGCGGGGGCTATCCAAGAGACCCAGTACTTC	CASSQLAGAIQETQYF
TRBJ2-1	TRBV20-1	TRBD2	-	TGCAGTGTCCCACCGGGGGGGCCGGTATACAATGAGCAGTTCTTC	CSVPPGGPVYNEQFF
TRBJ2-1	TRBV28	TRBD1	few	TGTGCCAGCAGTTACAGGGGAACCAGCTCCTACAATGAGCAGTTCTTC	CASSYRGTSSYNEQFF
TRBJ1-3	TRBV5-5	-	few	TGTGCCAGCAGCCCGTATAGCTCTGGAAACACCATATATTTT	CASSPYSSGNTIYF
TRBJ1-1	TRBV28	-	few	TGTGCCAGCAGAACCTCGACACGGATGAACACTGAGGCTTTCTTT	CASRTSTRMNTEAFF
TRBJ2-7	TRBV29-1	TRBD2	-	TGCAGCGTTGACAGACTAGCGGGAGCCTACGAGCAGTACTTC	CSVDRLAGAYEQYF
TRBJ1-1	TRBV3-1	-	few	TGTGCCAGCAGCCAGGCGCTTTGGGGGGACAAAGCTTTCTTT	CASSQALWGDKAFF
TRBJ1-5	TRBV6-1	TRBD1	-	TGTGCCAGCGTACGGACAGGGGTCAATCAGCCCCAGCATTTT	CASVRTGVNQPQHF
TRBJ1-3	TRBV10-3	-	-	TGTGCCATCAGTGAGGGGGGGGCATCTGGAAACACCATATATTTT	CAISEGGASGNTIYF
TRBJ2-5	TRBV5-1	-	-	TGCGCCAGCAGCCTCCGGGGGGACAGGACGCAGGAAGGGACCCAGTACTTC	CASSLRGDRTQEGTQYF
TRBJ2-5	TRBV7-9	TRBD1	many	TGTGCCAGCAGCTCGGACAGGGCTCAAGAGACCCAGTACTTC	CASSSDRAQETQYF
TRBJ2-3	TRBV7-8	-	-	TGTGCCAGCAGCTTAGTTGTTCGGATGGCGGGGCATGAAACCACAGATACGCAGTATTTT	CASSLVVRMAGHETTDTQYF
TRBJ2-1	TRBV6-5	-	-	TGTGCCAGCAGTTACGGGTCAGGCTACAATGAGCAGTTCTTC	CASSYGSGYNEQFF
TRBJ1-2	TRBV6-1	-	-	TGTGCCAGCAGTAGATCCGGGCCCAATTTCGGCTATGGCTACACCTTC	CASSRSGPNFGYGYTF
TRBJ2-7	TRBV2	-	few	TGTGCCAGCAGTGAAGCGGGTCTCGAGCAGTACTTC	CASSEAGLEQYF
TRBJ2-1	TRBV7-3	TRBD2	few	TGTGCCAGCAGCTTACAATCTAGCGGGGTGAAGGAGCAGTTCTTC	CASSLQSSGVKEQFF
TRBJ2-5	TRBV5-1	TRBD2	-	TGCGCCAGCAGCTTGGCCCCGCTAGCGGGGCAAGAGACCCAGTACTTC	CASSLAPLAGQETQYF
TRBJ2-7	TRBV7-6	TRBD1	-	TGTGCCAGCAGCCCTATAACGGGACAGGGGGTTTACGAGCAGTACTTC	CASSPITGQGVYEQYF
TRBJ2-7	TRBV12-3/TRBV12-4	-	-	TGTGCCAGCAGTTTCGGTGGAAGGTACGAGCAGTACTTC	CASSFGGRYEQYF
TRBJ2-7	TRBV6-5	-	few	TGTGCCAGCAGTTACTCGAGGACACCGTACGAGCAGTACTTC	CASSYSRTPYEQYF
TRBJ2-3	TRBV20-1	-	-	TGCAGTGCGAAAACGGTAGCCAGGGCTCTCCAGTATTTT	CSAKTVARALQYF
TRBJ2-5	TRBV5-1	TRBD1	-	TGCGCCAGCAGTTCAGAGGGGGCGGAAGAGACCCAGTACTTC	CASSSEGAEETQYF
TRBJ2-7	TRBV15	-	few	TGTGCCACCAGCAGAGTGGGCAGGACAGCGAAGGACCTCTACGAGCAGTACTTC	CATSRVGRTAKDLYEQYF
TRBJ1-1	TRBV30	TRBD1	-	TGTGCCTGGAGGTGGACAGGGAAAACTGAAGCTTTCTTT	CAWRWTGKTEAFF
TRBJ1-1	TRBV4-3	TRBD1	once	TGCGCCAGCAGCCAAGCCCGGACAGGGAGGACTGAAGCTTTCTTT	CASSQARTGRTEAFF
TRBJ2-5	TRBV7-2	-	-	TGTGCCAGCAGCTTTGGCGGGGTAGTTGACTCGGAGACCCAGTACTTC	CASSFGGVVDSETQYF
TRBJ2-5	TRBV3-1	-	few	TGTGCCAGCAGCCAGAAGGACAGTTGGTCCGTGGGCCAGTACTTC	CASSQKDSWSVGQYF
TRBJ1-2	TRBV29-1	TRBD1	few	TGCAGCGTTGAAGCTACACAGGGGACTGGCTACACCTTC	CSVEATQGTGYTF
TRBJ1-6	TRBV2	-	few	TGTGCCAGCACGTCGGACGGCGTTGTGACCCTCCACTTT	CASTSDGVVTLHF
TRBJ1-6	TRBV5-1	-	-	TGCGCCAGCAGCTTGGTCGGCCGGAATAATTCACCCCTCCACTTT	CASSLVGRNNSPLHF
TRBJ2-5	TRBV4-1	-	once	TGCGCCAGCAGCCACTCCGGAAGTGGCGAGGAGACCCAGTACTTC	CASSHSGSGEETQYF
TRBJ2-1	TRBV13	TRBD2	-	TGTGCCAGCAGCTTAGGACTAGCGGGGGTCCTACCTGGGAATGAGCAGTTCTTC	CASSLGLAGVLPGNEQFF
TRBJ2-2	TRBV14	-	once	TGTGCCAGCAGCCAAGTACTAGATCCGAACACCGGGGAGCTGTTTTTT	CASSQVLDPNTGELFF
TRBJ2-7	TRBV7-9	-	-	TGTGCCAGCAGCGTGACTCGGACAGACTACGAGCAGTACTTC	CASSVTRTDYEQYF
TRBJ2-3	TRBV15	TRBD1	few	TGTGCCACCAGCAGAGCAGACAGGGGGCGGGGAGATACGCAGTATTTT	CATSRADRGRGDTQYF
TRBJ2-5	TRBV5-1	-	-	TGCGCCAGCAGCTTGGCCGGGGGCCTAGAGTACTTC	CASSLAGGLEYF
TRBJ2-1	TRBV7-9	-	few	TGTGCCAGCAGCTTAGAGGGTCCGGCGCAGTTCTTC	CASSLEGPAQFF
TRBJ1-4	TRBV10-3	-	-	TGTGCCATCAGTGGTTCTGGCGAGGATGAAAAACTGTTTTTT	CAISGSGEDEKLFF
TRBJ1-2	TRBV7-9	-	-	TGTGCCAGCAGCACACAGGCGTCGGGCTACACCTTC	CASSTQASGYTF
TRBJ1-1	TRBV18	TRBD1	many	TGTGCCAGCTCACCACAGGGGGCAAGTGAAGCTTTCTTT	CASSPQGASEAFF
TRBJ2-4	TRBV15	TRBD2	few	TGTGCCACCAGCAGACCCTTGGGGGGGTTTTTAGCCAAAAACATTCAGTACTTC	CATSRPLGGFLAKNIQYF
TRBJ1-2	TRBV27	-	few	TGTGCCAGCAGTTTAAGGCTCGGAGTAACCTATGGCTACACCTTC	CASSLRLGVTYGYTF
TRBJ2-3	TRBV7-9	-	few	TGTGCCAGCAGGTTGGGGCTATTGAACACAGATACGCAGTATTTT	CASRLGLLNTDTQYF
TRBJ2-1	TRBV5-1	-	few	TGCGCCAGCAGCTTGTCGGCGGGGCGGAATGAGCAGTTCTTC	CASSLSAGRNEQFF
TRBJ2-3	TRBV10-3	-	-	TGTGCCATCAGCTCTCCGCCCACAGATACGCAGTATTTT	CAISSPPTDTQYF